What follows are 18 T cell receptor beta chains derived from one specimen sequenced in a study of PD-L1 blockade in urothelial cancer. The assay was immunoSEQ multiplex PCR, and TCRdb's table has in-frame clones only and misses some. The data contain 35,000 to 45,000 clones, about 93% of them singletons. Here the sequenced sample was PBMCs, taken around atezolizumab (anti-PD-L1) treatment. The receptors shown here come from a man between 70 and 80 years old with urothelial cancer.

The rearrangement uses TRBV7-2 and TRBJ2-1; tentative D call: TRBD1 (6 bases). The CDR3 spans 16 residues. CDR1 is SGHTA and CDR2 is FQGNSA in the germline V gene. V was shortened by 0 bases and J by 4 bases, with 13 bases between the two germline ends. The CDR3 DNA reads as TGTGCCAGCAGCTTAGCGACAGGCCCACCTTACAATGAGCAGTTCTTC. This translates into CASSLATGPPYNEQFF.

This sequence joins TRBV5-1 and TRBJ2-1; 12 positions agree with TRBD1. CDR3 size: 15 residues. Unmatched junction bases numbered 4, after V lost 3 bases and J lost 6 bases. CDR1 SGHRS and CDR2 YFSETQ come from the germline V gene. Here the CDR3 reads CASSSGQGAFNEQFF. The CDR3 DNA reads as TGCGCCAGCAGCTCGGGACAGGGGGCTTTCAATGAGCAGTTCTTC.

V usage is TRBV18 and J usage is TRBJ2-1; 10 bases are shared with TRBD2. V lost 1 base and J lost 5; bases outside the gene matches: 5. The CDR3 extends over 16 amino acids. CDR1 and CDR2 from the germline V gene are KGHSH and LQKENI. CDR3 nucleotides: TGTGCCAGCTCACCACAGCGGACTAGCGGAAACAATGAGCAGTTCTTC. Protein: CASSPQRTSGNNEQFF.

The chain links TRBV28 to TRBJ1-1; D is uncertain. The CDR3 sequence is 14 residues long. Germline V lookup: CDR1 MDHEN, CDR2 SYDVKM. With 6 bases removed from V and 2 bases from J, the gap between germline ends came to 13 bases. CDR3 in DNA: TGTGCCAGCAGACCCGGGAGTTATAACACTGAAGCTTTCTTT. This codes for CASRPGSYNTEAFF. Complete variable domain (other parts from reference TRBV28 and TRBJ1-1): DVKVTQSSRYLVKRTGEKVFLECVQDMDHENMFWYRQDPGLGLRLIYFSYDVKMKEKGDIPEGYSVSREKKERFSLILESASTNQTSMYLCASRPGSYNTEAFFGQGTRLTVV.

This rearrangement joins TRBV2 to TRBJ2-1, with TRBD1 as a possible D gene (5 bases). The ends were cut back, 7 bases at V and 7 bases at J, with 17 bases in the middle. The CDR3 has 14 residues. Looked up from germline, CDR1 is SNHLY and CDR2 is FYNNEI. CDR3 sequence reads: CASTEQDTINEQFF. CDR3 nucleotides: TGTGCCAGCACGGAGCAGGACACAATAAATGAGCAGTTCTTC.

The J gene is TRBJ1-3, the V gene TRBV4-1, with 7 bases aligning to TRBD1. Trimming at V came to 1 base and at J to 8 bases, leaving 8 bases not matched to a gene. CDR3 length: 15 amino acids. Looked up from germline, CDR1 is MGHRA and CDR2 is YSYEKL. CDR3 in amino acids: CASSQGGGTVYTIYF. The CDR3 DNA follows: TGCGCCAGCAGCCAAGGCGGGGGGACAGTATACACCATATATTTT.

This sequence joins TRBV28 and TRBJ2-3, with D perhaps TRBD1 (5 bases). The germline V gene encodes CDR1 MDHEN and CDR2 SYDVKM. With 3 bases removed from V and 2 bases from J, the gap between germline ends came to 12 bases. The CDR3 is 15 amino acids. Written as DNA, the CDR3 is TGTGCCAGCAGTTTCCAAGGGGTGAACACAGATACGCAGTATTTT. Encoded protein: CASSFQGVNTDTQYF.

J is TRBJ2-3 and V is TRBV9; D might be TRBD1 (5 bases). The CDR3 sequence is 18 residues long. From germline, CDR1 is SGDLS and CDR2 YYNGEE. V lost 0 bases, J lost 2 bases, and 19 bases lay in between. The CDR3 region has the DNA TGTGCCAGCAGCGTAGCATTATCGAGACAGCGACTCACAGATACGCAGTATTTT. Its protein is CASSVALSRQRLTDTQYF. Drawing the rest from reference TRBV9 and TRBJ2-3, the complete variable domain is DSGVTQTPKHLITATGQRVTLRCSPRSGDLSVYWYQQSLDQGLQFLIQYYNGEERAKGNILERFSAQQFPDLHSELNLSSLELGDSALYFCASSVALSRQRLTDTQYFGPGTRLTVL.

The chain carries TRBV4-1 and TRBJ2-2, with a tentative D call TRBD2 (6 bases). The V end was cut by 1 base, the J end by 4 bases, with 16 bases between. Germline loops: CDR1 MGHRA, CDR2 YSYEKL. The CDR3 spans 17 residues. CDR3 bases: TGCGCCAGCAGCCAAGGGGCTGACTTTAGCGGCACCGGGGAGCTGTTTTTT. Amino acid sequence: CASSQGADFSGTGELFF.

The CDR3 is CASSSGLAGTDTQYF. The CDR3 coding sequence is TGTGCCAGCAGTTCCGGACTAGCGGGCACAGATACGCAGTATTTT. The rearrangement links TRBV7-3 to TRBJ2-3; 10 bases map to TRBD2. With V trimmed by 6 bases and J by 1 base, 4 bases remained unmatched. CDR1 is SGHTA, CDR2 FQGTGA, per germline. The CDR3 length is 15 residues. The variable domain in full, with the rest retrieved from reference TRBV7-3 and TRBJ2-3, is GAGVSQTPSNKVTEKGKYVELRCDPISGHTALYWYRQSLGQGPEFLIYFQGTGAADDSGLPNDRFFAVRPEGSVSTLKIQRTERGDSAVYLCASSSGLAGTDTQYFGPGTRLTVL.

The chain has TRBV11-2 and TRBJ2-7; no firm D call. Germline V gene data show CDR1 as SGHAT and CDR2 as FQNNGV. Trimming left V 0 bases short and J 3 bases short, with 6 bases between. The CDR3 covers 13 residues. CDR3 loop: CASSLEPNYEQYF. The CDR3 region has the DNA TGTGCCAGCAGCTTAGAACCTAACTACGAGCAGTACTTC.

The V and J genes are TRBV19 and TRBJ1-5; the match to TRBD1 covers 7 bases. V dropped 5 bases and J dropped 2; count of bases not matched to a gene: 3. CDR1 and CDR2 from the germline V gene are LNHDA and SQIVND (reference sequence). The CDR3 extends over 14 amino acids. The CDR3, as DNA: TGTGCCAGTAGTCAGGGGGTTGGCAATCAGCCCCAGCATTTT. This gives the protein CASSQGVGNQPQHF.

The chain is built from TRBV9 and TRBJ2-1, with 8 bases identical to TRBD2. CDR3 length equals 15 residues. V dropped 3 bases and J dropped 6; count of bases not matched to a gene: 8. The V gene's germline CDR1 is SGDLS and CDR2 YYNGEE. CDR3 sequence reads: CASSENLGLANEQFF. The CDR3 DNA reads as TGTGCCAGCAGCGAAAATTTAGGACTAGCCAATGAGCAGTTCTTC.

The CDR3 sequence: CASSAGQGSQETQYF. The CDR3 DNA reads TGTGCCAGCAGTGCCGGACAGGGAAGCCAAGAGACCCAGTACTTC. The chain joins TRBV2 to TRBJ2-5, with 8 bases aligning to TRBD1. The germline V gene encodes CDR1 SNHLY and CDR2 FYNNEI. This CDR3 region has 15 residues. With 4 bases clipped from V and 1 base from J, the junction kept 5 bases outside the gene matches.

The rearrangement uses TRBV29-1 and TRBJ2-1, with 10 bases lining up with TRBD2. Germline loops: CDR1 SQVTM, CDR2 ANQGSEA. There are 14 residues in the CDR3. The CDR3 nucleotides read TGCAGTTTGAGAGCGGGAGGGCTGTCGGGGGAGCAGTTCTTC. It is translated as CSLRAGGLSGEQFF.

This chain links TRBV20-1 with TRBJ2-3; D might be TRBD2 (5 bases). CDR3 length: 10 residues. In germline, CDR1 is DFQATT, CDR2 SNEGSKA (reference sequence). For the CDR3, the DNA is TGCAACAACCTAGAGGGTACGCAGTATTTT. This codes for CNNLEGTQYF.

The sample holds one count of this clone. The chain employs TRBV19 and TRBJ2-2; possibly TRBD1 for D (6 bases). The length of the CDR3 is 15 residues. In germline, CDR1 is LNHDA, CDR2 SQIVND (reference sequence). V lost 3 bases, J lost 3 bases, and 11 bases lay in between. The CDR3 loop is CASSIRGTDTGELFF. The DNA of the CDR3 is TGTGCCAGTAGTATTAGGGGGACCGACACCGGGGAGCTGTTTTTT.

The chain couples TRBV7-3 to TRBJ2-1; a weak D match, TRBD1 (6 bases). Germline values: CDR1 SGHTA, CDR2 FQGTGA. This CDR3 has 15 amino acids. Trimming took off 5 bases at V and 2 bases at J, with 13 bases between the two ends. CDR3 residues: CASSKTGTPYNEQFF. The DNA for the CDR3 is TGTGCCAGCAGCAAGACCGGGACACCCTACAATGAGCAGTTCTTC.